The 25 T cell receptor beta chains in this list originate from one sample, sequenced in a study of monozygotic twins with inflammatory bowel disease (dated by TCRdb to about 2019). Libraries were prepared through 5' RACE. The listed sequencing device is Illumina HiSeq 2500. Each CDR3 protein sequence appears as one entry after TCRdb reprocessed the reads, and no DNA is included. The table for this sample lists approximately 110,000 distinct CDR3 sequences. The biggest ten clones account for 9.5% to 15% of the sample. The sequenced sample was blood. These receptors were collected from a human donor with ulcerative colitis or Crohn's disease, or a healthy co-twin of an affected twin (not recorded which).

The chain is built from TRBV20-1 and TRBJ1-5. The CDR3 loop spans 14 amino acids. From germline, CDR1 is DFQATT and CDR2 SNEGSKA (reference sequence). Here the CDR3 reads CSASLGNSNQPQHF.

This chain links TRBV5-1 with TRBJ2-6. The CDR3 has 15 residues. Germline values: CDR1 SGHRS, CDR2 YFSETQ. CDR3 amino acids: CASSLEVFGANVLTF.

The chain uses TRBV5-1 and TRBJ1-6; TCRdb gives TRBD1 as the D gene, but with no DNA this cannot be confirmed. From germline, CDR1 is SGHRS and CDR2 YFSETQ. This CDR3 comprises 13 residues. The CDR3 region is CASSPEGDSPLHF.

The chain couples TRBV20-1 to TRBJ2-3. The CDR3 is 14 amino acids. CDR1 is DFQATT, CDR2 SNEGSKA, per germline (reference sequence). The CDR3 loop is CSARLGETSDTQYF.

V and J are TRBV20-1 and TRBJ2-3; TCRdb picks TRBD1, but there is no DNA to check that call. Germline CDR1 and CDR2: DFQATT and SNEGSKA (reference sequence). The CDR3 covers 15 residues. CDR3 in amino acids: CSSPRGGARVDTQYF.

The J gene is TRBJ2-1, the V gene TRBV28; checking the TCRdb D call of TRBD1 is not possible without DNA. Germline V CDR1 and CDR2: MDHEN, SYDVKM. The CDR3 consists of 17 residues. CDR3 region: CASSLTPRPTGYNEQFF.

This rearrangement joins TRBV5-1 to TRBJ1-6. The CDR3 is 15 amino acids. From germline, CDR1 is SGHRS and CDR2 YFSETQ. The CDR3 reads CASSPGTAFDSPLHF.

V and J are TRBV6-5 and TRBJ2-2; the D call of TRBD2 rests on TCRdb alone, since no DNA is present to check it. Germline loops: CDR1 MNHEY, CDR2 SVGAGI. The CDR3 is 18 amino acids. The CDR3 loop reads CASSYARFLMGTTGELFF.

The chain links TRBV6-1 to TRBJ2-2; the D call from TCRdb, TRBD1, cannot be confirmed without DNA. CDR1 is MNHNS and CDR2 is SASEGT in the germline V gene. This CDR3 is built from 15 residues. CDR3: CASSRGTGAGGELFF.

The chain combines TRBV5-8 with TRBJ1-2; lacking DNA, the TRBD1 call made by TCRdb goes unchecked. This CDR3 is built from 15 residues. Looked up from germline, CDR1 is SGHTS and CDR2 is YDEGEE. The CDR3 region is CASSLEWDRGYGYTF.

This chain joins TRBV5-4 and TRBJ2-1; TCRdb picks TRBD1, but there is no DNA to check that call. CDR1 and CDR2 from the germline V gene are SGHNT and YYREEE (reference sequence). The CDR3 is 12 residues long. CDR3 sequence reads: CASSGRSNEQFF.

The rearrangement uses TRBV20-1 and TRBJ2-3; checking the TCRdb D call of TRBD2 is not possible without DNA. Germline CDR1 and CDR2: DFQATT and SNEGSKA (reference sequence). CDR3 length equals 16 residues. This CDR3 reads CSARDLWGRNTDTQYF.

CDR3: CSARTGRNTGELFF. V gene TRBV20-1 combines with J gene TRBJ2-2. The CDR3 has 14 amino acids. In germline, CDR1 is DFQATT, CDR2 SNEGSKA (reference sequence).

This chain uses TRBV19 with TRBJ2-7. The CDR3 totals 14 residues. Germline V gives CDR1 LNHDA, CDR2 SQIVND (reference sequence). This CDR3 is CASSTGQTSYEQYF. Together with reference TRBV19 and TRBJ2-7, the CDR3 gives the full variable domain: DGGITQSPKYLFRKEGQNVTLSCEQNLNHDAMYWYRQDPGQGLRLIYYSQIVNDFQKGDIAEGYSVSREKKESFPLTVTSAQKNPTAFYLCASSTGQTSYEQYFGPGTRLTVT.

This chain's CDR3 is CASSFGLAGRTDTQYF. V gene TRBV5-1 combines with J gene TRBJ2-3; the D call from TCRdb, TRBD2, cannot be confirmed without DNA. CDR3 size: 16 residues. Per the germline V gene, CDR1 is SGHRS and CDR2 is YFSETQ.

The chain joins TRBV11-3 to TRBJ2-1; there is no DNA to check the TCRdb D call of TRBD1. The germline V gene has CDR1 SGHNT and CDR2 YENEEA. The CDR3 covers 15 residues. The CDR3 protein is CASSFGGGAYNEQFF.

The chain carries TRBV20-1 and TRBJ2-5; TCRdb names TRBD2, which stays unverified in the absence of DNA. The CDR3 covers 14 residues. Germline V gives CDR1 DFQATT, CDR2 SNEGSKA (reference sequence). CDR3 sequence: CSASLLGARETQYF.

The chain links TRBV11-1 to TRBJ2-2; as DNA is missing, the TRBD2 call by TCRdb cannot be tested. This CDR3 is 15 amino acids long. The V gene's germline CDR1 is SGHAT and CDR2 FQDESV (reference sequence). The CDR3 protein is CASSRLAGDTGELFF.

The CDR3 protein is CASSEGTDSYEQYF. J is TRBJ2-7 and V is TRBV2; TCRdb outputs TRBD1, but without DNA this stays unchecked. The CDR3 runs 14 residues. CDR1 and CDR2 from the germline V gene are SNHLY and FYNNEI.

The chain links TRBV6-5 to TRBJ1-6. CDR1 is MNHEY and CDR2 is SVGAGI in the germline V gene. The CDR3 covers 15 residues. CDR3 region: CASSSQGQLGVPLHF.

CDR3 in amino acids: CASSLTLTGGPDTQYF. The rearrangement uses TRBV7-3 and TRBJ2-3; there is no DNA to check the TCRdb D call of TRBD2. Germline assignment: CDR1 SGHTA and CDR2 FQGTGA. The CDR3 loop spans 16 amino acids.

The chain recombines TRBV2 with TRBJ2-7; TCRdb picks TRBD2, but there is no DNA to check that call. Per the germline V gene, CDR1 is SNHLY and CDR2 is FYNNEI. This CDR3 has 13 amino acids. The CDR3 is CASRLAGIYEQYF.

This chain links TRBV7-3 with TRBJ2-1; TCRdb proposes TRBD2, but this gene call is untestable without DNA. This CDR3 has 14 amino acids. Germline V gives CDR1 SGHTA, CDR2 FQGTGA. CDR3 residues: CASSTSGAYNEQFF.

V usage is TRBV5-6 and J usage is TRBJ1-1. The germline CDR1 and CDR2 sequences are SGHDT and YYEEEE. This CDR3 spans 14 amino acids. CDR3 amino acids: CASSLELGGSGAFF.

This chain links TRBV7-2 with TRBJ2-7. CDR3 size: 15 residues. Germline V gene lookup returns CDR1 SGHTA and CDR2 FQGNSA. Here the CDR3 reads CASSLVLGSTYEQYF.